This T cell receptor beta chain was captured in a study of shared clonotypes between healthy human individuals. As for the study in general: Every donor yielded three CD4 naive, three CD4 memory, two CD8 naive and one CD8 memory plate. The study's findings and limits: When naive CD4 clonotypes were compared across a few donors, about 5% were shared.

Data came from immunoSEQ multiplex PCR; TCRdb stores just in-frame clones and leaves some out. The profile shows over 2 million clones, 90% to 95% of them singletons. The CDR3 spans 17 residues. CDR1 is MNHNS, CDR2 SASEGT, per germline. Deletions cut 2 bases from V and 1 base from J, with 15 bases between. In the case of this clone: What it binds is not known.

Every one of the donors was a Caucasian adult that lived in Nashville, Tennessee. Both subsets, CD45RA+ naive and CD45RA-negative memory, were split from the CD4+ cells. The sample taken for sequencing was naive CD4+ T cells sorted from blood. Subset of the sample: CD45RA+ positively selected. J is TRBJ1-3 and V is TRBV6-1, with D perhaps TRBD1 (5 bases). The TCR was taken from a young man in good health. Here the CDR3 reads CASSERVGALSGNTIYF. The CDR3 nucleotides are TGTGCCAGCAGTGAAAGGGTCGGGGCTCTTTCTGGAAACACCATATATTTT.